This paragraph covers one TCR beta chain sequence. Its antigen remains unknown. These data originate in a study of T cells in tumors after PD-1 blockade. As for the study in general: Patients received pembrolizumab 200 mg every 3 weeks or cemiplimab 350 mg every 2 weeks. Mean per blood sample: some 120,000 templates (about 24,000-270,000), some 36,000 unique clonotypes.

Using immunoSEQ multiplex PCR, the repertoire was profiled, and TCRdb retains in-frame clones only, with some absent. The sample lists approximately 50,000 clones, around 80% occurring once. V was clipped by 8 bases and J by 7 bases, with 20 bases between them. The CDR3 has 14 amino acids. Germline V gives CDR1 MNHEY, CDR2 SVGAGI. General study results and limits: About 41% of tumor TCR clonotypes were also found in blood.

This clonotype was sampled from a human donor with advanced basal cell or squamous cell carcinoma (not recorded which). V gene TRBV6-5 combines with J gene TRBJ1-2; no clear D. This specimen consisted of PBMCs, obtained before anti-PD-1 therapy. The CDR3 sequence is CASSRGGPAGGYTF. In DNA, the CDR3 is TGTGCCAGCTCGCGGGGTGGCCCTGCTGGTGGCTACACCTTC.